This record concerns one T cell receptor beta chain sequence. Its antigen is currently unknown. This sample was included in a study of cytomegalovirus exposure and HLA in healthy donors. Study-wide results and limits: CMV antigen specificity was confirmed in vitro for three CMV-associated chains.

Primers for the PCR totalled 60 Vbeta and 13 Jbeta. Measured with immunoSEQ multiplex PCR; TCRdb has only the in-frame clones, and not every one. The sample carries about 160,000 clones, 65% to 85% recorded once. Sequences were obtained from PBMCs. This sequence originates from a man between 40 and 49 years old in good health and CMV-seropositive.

The DNA of the CDR3 is TGTGCCAGCAGTGCCACAGGGGGCAGTGGAAACACCATATATTTT. Its protein is CASSATGGSGNTIYF. The rearrangement links TRBV6-1 to TRBJ1-3; TRBD1 aligns across 9 bases. This CDR3 has 15 residues. With 4 bases clipped from V and 3 bases from J, the junction kept 4 bases outside the gene matches. CDR1 MNHNS and CDR2 SASEGT come from the germline V gene.